This TCR beta chain was profiled in a study of blood T cell repertoires in COVID-19. Background on the study: Sites in the United States, Italy and Spain provided acute and convalescent COVID-19 samples.

V lost 4 bases, J lost 2 bases, and 14 bases lay in between. This CDR3 is 15 amino acids long. CDR1 LNHDA and CDR2 SQIVND come from the germline V gene (reference sequence). Original handling: Estimates of nucleated cell counts were drawn from the amplification of reference gene primers. The repertoire was sequenced with immunoSEQ multiplex PCR; TCRdb's copy has only in-frame clones and lacks some. V and J calls and clone size are given by that table; D and trimming were obtained from the DNA. The table has 250,000 to 400,000 clones, around 84% seen once. This receptor was taken from a woman aged 25 to 45 who had been exposed to COVID-19. Input material: PBMCs or T cells enriched from blood (not recorded which). V is TRBV19 and J is TRBJ1-2, with D perhaps matching TRBD1 (6 bases). CDR3 region: CASSRSGHGNYGYTF. CDR3 DNA sequence: TGTGCCAGTAGTAGGTCGGGACACGGAAACTATGGCTACACCTTC.